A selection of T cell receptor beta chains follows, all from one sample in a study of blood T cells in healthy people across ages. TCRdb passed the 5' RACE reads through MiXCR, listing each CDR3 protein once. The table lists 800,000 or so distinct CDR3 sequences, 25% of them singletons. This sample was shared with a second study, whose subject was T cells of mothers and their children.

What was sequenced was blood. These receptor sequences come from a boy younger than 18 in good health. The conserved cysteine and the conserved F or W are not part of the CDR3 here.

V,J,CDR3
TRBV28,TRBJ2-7,ASSFWLTVYEQY
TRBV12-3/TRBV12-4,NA,ASSPPEGRGTYEQY
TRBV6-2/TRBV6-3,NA,ASSEAGALPEQF
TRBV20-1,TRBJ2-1,SARDRVARSYNEQF
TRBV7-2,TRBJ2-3,ASRRKVLARGTDTQY
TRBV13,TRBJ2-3,ASSFADRGRKDTQY
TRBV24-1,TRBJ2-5,ATSGEAQETQY
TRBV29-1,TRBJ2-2,SVEVAGIGGGELF
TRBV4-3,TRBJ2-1,ASSQDLLAGDEQF
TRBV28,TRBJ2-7,ASSLWVRNYYEQY
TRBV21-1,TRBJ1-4,ASSKDRRGEKLF
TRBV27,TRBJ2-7,ASSRLSGVSEQY
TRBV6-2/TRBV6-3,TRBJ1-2,ASSGSGAGDGYT
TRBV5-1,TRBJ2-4,ASSSTGIGNIQY
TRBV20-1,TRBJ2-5,SARDPAGGQETQY
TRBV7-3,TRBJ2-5,ASSMTLGETQY
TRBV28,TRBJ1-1,ASSLTEENTEAF
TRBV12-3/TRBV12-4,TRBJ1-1,ASSIIRNLNTEAF
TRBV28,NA,ASSTLGETQY
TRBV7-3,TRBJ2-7,ASSLSPGSYEQY
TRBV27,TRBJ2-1,ASSGRKPADDELF
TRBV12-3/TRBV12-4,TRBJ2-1,ASRDNLEATYNEQF
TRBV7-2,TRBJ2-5,ASSFGFGLAGELETQY
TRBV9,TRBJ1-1,ASSARAYTEAF
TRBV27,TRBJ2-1,ASSIPSRGAYNEQF
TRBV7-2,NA,ASSSRAVRSYEQY
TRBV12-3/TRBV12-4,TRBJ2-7,ASSFRVSAPLN
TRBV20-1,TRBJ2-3,SARDFLTLVY
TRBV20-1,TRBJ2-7,SAGPGLAQQY
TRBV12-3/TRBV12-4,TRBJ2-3,ASREPGDTQY
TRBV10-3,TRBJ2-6,AIRDEEGTDIFSGANVLT
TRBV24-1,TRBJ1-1,ATSLGSEAF
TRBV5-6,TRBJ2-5,ASFGGGPETQY
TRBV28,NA,ASSLLTYNEQF
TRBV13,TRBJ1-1,ASSLFLVGETEAF
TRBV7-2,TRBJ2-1,ASSKVPQGTENEQF
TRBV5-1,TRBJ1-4,ASKEATNEKLF
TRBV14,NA,ASSPGTGQF
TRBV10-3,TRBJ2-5,AISRTEETQY
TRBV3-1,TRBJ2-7,ASSQGGLDFEQY
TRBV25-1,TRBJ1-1,ASSEFGGTEAF
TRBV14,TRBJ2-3,ASREGASDTQY
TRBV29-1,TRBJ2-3,SVVNRGPWDTQY
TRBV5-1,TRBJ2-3,ASRGYGQGESTDTQY
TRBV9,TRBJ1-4,ANAGTGRNLGEKLF
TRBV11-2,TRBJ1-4,ASSLAPALNEKLF
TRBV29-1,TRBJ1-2,SVEHTDLLNGYT
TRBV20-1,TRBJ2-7,SARGQLGEQY
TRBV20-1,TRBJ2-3,SAPGLAGDTVTDTQY
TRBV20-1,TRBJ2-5,SARDLRTAQETQY
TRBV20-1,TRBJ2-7,SARDLVSYSYEQY
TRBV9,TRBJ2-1,ASSPHRGTSELSYNEQF
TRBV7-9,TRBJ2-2,ATQRDTGELF
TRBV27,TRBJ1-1,ASSTPMNTEAF
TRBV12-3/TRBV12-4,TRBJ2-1,ASSHTSGRVGEQF
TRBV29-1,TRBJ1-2,SVRQETNYGYT
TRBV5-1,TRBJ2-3,ASSLAGTKIDTQY
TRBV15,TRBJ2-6,ATSRSSHSGANVLT
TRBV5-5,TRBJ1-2,ASPSPGQGDYGYT
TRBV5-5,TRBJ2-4,ASSWDTTQNIQY